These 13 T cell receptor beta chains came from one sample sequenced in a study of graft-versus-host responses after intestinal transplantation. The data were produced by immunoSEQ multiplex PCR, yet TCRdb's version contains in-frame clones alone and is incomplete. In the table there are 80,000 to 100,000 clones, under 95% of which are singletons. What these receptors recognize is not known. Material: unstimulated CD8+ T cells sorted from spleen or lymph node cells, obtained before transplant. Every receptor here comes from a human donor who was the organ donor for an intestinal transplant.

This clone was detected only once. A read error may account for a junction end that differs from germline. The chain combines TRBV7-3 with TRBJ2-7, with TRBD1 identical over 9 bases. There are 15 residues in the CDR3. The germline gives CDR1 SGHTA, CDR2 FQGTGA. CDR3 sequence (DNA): TGTGCCAGCAGCGTAACAGGGGGCGCAACCTACGAGCAGTACTTC. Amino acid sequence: CASSVTGGATYEQYF.

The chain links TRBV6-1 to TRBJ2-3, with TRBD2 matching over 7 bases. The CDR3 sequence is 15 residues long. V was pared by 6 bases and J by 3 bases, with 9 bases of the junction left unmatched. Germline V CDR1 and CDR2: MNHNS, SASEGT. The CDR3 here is CASRTGTIYTDTQYF. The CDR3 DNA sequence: TGTGCCAGCAGGACCGGGACTATCTATACAGATACGCAGTATTTT.

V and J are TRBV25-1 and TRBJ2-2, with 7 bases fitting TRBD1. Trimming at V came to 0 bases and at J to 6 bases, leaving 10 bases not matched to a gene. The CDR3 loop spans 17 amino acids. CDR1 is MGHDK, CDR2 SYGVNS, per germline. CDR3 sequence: CASSEYFVQGISGELFF. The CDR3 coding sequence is TGTGCCAGCAGTGAATATTTCGTACAGGGGATCTCCGGGGAGCTGTTTTTT.

In DNA, the CDR3 is TGTGCCAGCAGTGACGTACAGGGGCTAGCCAAAAACATTCAGTACTTC. Translated: CASSDVQGLAKNIQYF. The V and J genes are TRBV6-1 and TRBJ2-4, with 7 bases matching TRBD1. Germline V gene lookup returns CDR1 MNHNS and CDR2 SASEGT. This CDR3 region has 16 residues. The trim removed 3 bases at V and 0 bases at J, leaving 5 bases unmatched.

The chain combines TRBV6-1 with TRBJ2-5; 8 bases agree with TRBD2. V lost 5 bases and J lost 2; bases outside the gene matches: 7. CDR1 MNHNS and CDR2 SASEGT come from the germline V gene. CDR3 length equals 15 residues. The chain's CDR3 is CASSSFGGVQETQYF. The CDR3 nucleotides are TGTGCCAGCAGTTCTTTCGGGGGGGTACAAGAGACCCAGTACTTC.

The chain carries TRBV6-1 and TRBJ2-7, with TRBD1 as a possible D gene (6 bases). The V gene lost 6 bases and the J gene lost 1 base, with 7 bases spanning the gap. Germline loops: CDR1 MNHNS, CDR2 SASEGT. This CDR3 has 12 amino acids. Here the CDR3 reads CASRDSSYEQYF. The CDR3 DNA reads TGTGCCAGCAGGGACAGTTCCTACGAGCAGTACTTC.

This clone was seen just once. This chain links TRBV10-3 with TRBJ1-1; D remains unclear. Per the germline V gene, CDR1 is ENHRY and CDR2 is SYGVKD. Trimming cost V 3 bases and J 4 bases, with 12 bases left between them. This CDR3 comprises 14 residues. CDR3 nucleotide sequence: TGTGCCATCAGTGACGTTTTTCGGAGCACTGAAGCTTTCTTT. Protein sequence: CAISDVFRSTEAFF.

The CDR3 nucleotides are TGTGCCAGCAGTCCTCAGGGGACGAGGCAGCCCCAGCATTTT. The encoded protein is CASSPQGTRQPQHF. The chain carries TRBV6-6 and TRBJ1-5; TRBD1 is a possible D gene (6 bases). The germline V gene encodes CDR1 MNHNY and CDR2 SVGAGI (reference sequence). The CDR3 contains 14 residues. V was clipped by 5 bases and J by 7 bases, with 15 bases between them.

The CDR3 region is CASSVQFTGAGGVNEQFF. The CDR3 DNA follows: TGTGCCAGCAGCGTTCAATTTACGGGAGCGGGAGGGGTAAATGAGCAGTTCTTC. This chain connects TRBV9 to TRBJ2-1; 10 bases are a match to TRBD2. The length of the CDR3 is 18 residues. V lost 2 bases, J lost 7 bases, and 15 bases stayed unmatched. CDR1 and CDR2 (germline): SGDLS, YYNGEE.

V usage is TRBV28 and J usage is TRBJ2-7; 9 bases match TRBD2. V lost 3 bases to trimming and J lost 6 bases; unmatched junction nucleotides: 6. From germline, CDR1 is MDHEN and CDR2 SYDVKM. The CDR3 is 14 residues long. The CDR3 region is CASSLSASGTEQYF. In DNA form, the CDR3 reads TGTGCCAGCAGTTTGTCGGCTAGCGGGACCGAGCAGTACTTC.

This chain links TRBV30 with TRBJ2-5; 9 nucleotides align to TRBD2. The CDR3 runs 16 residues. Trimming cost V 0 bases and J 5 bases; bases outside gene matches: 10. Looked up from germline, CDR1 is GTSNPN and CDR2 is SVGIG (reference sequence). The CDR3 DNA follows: TGTGCCTGGAGTGTGGTGGCGGGAGGGCCTTGGGAGACCCAGTACTTC. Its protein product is CAWSVVAGGPWETQYF.

The CDR3 loop is CASRPSGTGVYEQYF. CDR3 coding DNA: TGTGCCAGCAGGCCTTCCGGGACAGGAGTCTACGAGCAGTACTTC. The chain combines TRBV7-2 with TRBJ2-7; 8 nucleotides line up with TRBD1. V shed 6 bases, J shed 3 bases, and the junction held 10 bases outside the gene matches. Germline CDR1 and CDR2: SGHTA and FQGNSA. This CDR3 spans 15 amino acids.

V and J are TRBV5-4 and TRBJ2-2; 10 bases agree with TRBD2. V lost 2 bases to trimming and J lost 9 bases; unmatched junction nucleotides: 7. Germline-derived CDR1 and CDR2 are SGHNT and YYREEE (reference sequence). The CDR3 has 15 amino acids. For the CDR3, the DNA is TGTGCCAGCAGCTTTCAAGCGGGAGGGCGGAGGGAGCTGTTTTTT. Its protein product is CASSFQAGGRRELFF.